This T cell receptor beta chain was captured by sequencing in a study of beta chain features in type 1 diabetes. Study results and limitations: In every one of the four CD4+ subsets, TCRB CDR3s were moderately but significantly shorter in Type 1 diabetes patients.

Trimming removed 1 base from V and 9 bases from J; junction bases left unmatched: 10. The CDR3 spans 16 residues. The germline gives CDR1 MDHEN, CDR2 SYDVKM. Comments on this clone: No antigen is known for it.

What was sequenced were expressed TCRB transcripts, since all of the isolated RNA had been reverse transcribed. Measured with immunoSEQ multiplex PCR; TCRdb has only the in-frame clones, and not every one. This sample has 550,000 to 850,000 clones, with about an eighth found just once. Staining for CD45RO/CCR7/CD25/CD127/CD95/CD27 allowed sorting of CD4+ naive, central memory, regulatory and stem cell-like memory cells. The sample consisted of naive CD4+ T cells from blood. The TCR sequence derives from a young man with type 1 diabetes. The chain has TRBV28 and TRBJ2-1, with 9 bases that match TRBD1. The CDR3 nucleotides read TGTGCCAGCAGTTTATCTCTCGGGACAGGGTCGGGTGAGCAGTTCTTC. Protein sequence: CASSLSLGTGSGEQFF.